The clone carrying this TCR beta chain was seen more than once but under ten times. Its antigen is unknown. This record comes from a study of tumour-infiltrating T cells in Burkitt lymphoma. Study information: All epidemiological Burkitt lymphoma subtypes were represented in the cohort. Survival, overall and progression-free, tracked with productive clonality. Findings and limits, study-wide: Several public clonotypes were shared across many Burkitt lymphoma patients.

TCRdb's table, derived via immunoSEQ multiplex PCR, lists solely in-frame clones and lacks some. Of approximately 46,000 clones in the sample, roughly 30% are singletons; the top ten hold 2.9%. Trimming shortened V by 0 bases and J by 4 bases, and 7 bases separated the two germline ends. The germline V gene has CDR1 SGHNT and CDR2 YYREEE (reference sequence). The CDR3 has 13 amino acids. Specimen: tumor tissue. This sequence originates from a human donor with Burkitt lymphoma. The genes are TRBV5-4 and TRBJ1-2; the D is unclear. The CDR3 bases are TGTGCCAGCAGCTTGGAAGGCAGCTATGGCTACACCTTC. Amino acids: CASSLEGSYGYTF.